One and the same sample provided the 10 T cell receptor beta chains below, sequenced in a study of OX40 agonist ivuxolimab in advanced cancers. Profiled with immunoSEQ multiplex PCR; TCRdb holds only in-frame clones, not every one. The data hold 55,000 to 80,000 clones, with around 82% observed a single time. The input for sequencing was CD4+ or CD8+ T cells sorted from blood, taken in a trial of the OX40 agonist ivuxolimab. These receptors originate from an adult with an advanced solid tumor such as melanoma, head and neck, liver or kidney cancer.

This clone rates as medium-sized. V and J are TRBV11-2 and TRBJ1-1; no clear D. The germline gives CDR1 SGHAT, CDR2 FQNNGV. This CDR3 has 15 residues. The V gene lost 5 bases and the J gene lost 0 bases, with 13 bases spanning the gap. The CDR3: CASSPQRIMNTEAFF. CDR3 nucleotide sequence: TGTGCCAGCAGCCCCCAGAGGATAATGAACACTGAAGCTTTCTTT.

The chain links TRBV6-5 to TRBJ2-6; 7 bases fit TRBD2. With V trimmed by 2 bases and J by 5 bases, 3 bases remained unmatched. This CDR3 is built from 15 residues. CDR1 and CDR2 (germline): MNHEY, SVGAGI. CDR3 residues: CASSYGRARANVLTF. The CDR3 DNA follows: TGTGCCAGCAGTTACGGGAGGGCTCGGGCCAACGTCCTGACTTTC.

The rearrangement joins TRBV5-1 to TRBJ2-2; D is possibly TRBD2 (7 bases). V lost 5 bases and J 4 bases, leaving 15 bases between the germline ends. The CDR3 totals 15 residues. The germline V gene has CDR1 SGHRS and CDR2 YFSETQ. CDR3 in amino acids: CASSWGGHLTGELFF. The CDR3 DNA is TGCGCCAGCAGTTGGGGGGGACACCTCACCGGGGAGCTGTTTTTT.

This clone was counted a single time. This chain connects TRBV6-4 to TRBJ2-3, with TRBD2 matching 7 bases. The CDR3 runs 16 residues. Germline CDR1 MRHNA, CDR2 SNTAGT. J lost 2 bases, V lost 5 bases, and 10 bases had no gene match. CDR3 sequence reads: CASSPLAVQITDTQYF. In nucleotides, the CDR3 is TGTGCCAGCAGTCCCCTAGCGGTCCAAATCACAGATACGCAGTATTTT.

This clone is a singleton in its sample. The chain combines TRBV6-6 with TRBJ1-2; 11 positions agree with TRBD1. Germline lookup yields CDR1 MNHNY and CDR2 SVGAGI (reference sequence). The ends lost 6 bases at V and 2 bases at J; junction bases unmatched: 8. The CDR3 has 16 residues. In DNA form, the CDR3 reads TGTGCCAGCAGCGCGACCGGGACAGGGGGAAACTATGGCTACACCTTC. This sequence encodes CASSATGTGGNYGYTF.

The V and J genes are TRBV19 and TRBJ1-2; perhaps TRBD1 as D (5 bases). The V and J ends lost 7 bases and 8 bases respectively, with 20 bases between them. The CDR3 is 14 amino acids. Per the germline V gene, CDR1 is LNHDA and CDR2 is SQIVND (reference sequence). CDR3 coding DNA: TGTGCCAGTACTATGACTATGGGGCTCGGAGGCTACACCTTC. Its protein product is CASTMTMGLGGYTF.

V gene TRBV9 combines with J gene TRBJ2-5; weak D call: TRBD1 (5 bases). CDR1 and CDR2 (germline): SGDLS, YYNGEE. Trimming removed 3 bases at V and 4 bases at J, with 13 bases between. This CDR3 has 14 amino acids. CDR3 DNA sequence: TGTGCCAGCAGCGCCCACGGACAAACAGAGACCCAGTACTTC. It is translated as CASSAHGQTETQYF.

J is TRBJ1-1 and V is TRBV5-4; possibly TRBD1 for D (6 bases). The V gene's germline CDR1 is SGHNT and CDR2 YYREEE (reference sequence). The V and J ends lost 5 bases and 4 bases respectively, with 15 bases between them. This CDR3 is built from 14 residues. For the CDR3, the DNA is TGTGCCAGCAGGGCAAGGGACATCGGCACTGAAGCTTTCTTT. This encodes CASRARDIGTEAFF.

V is TRBV15 and J is TRBJ1-2; a weak D match, TRBD1 (5 bases). Between the trimmed V and J ends, which lost 1 base and 4 bases, there was a span of 10 bases. The germline V gene encodes CDR1 LNHNV and CDR2 YYDKDF (reference sequence). The CDR3 runs to 14 residues. CDR3 DNA: TGTGCCACCAGCAGAGCCCTAGGGGTCTATGGCTACACCTTC. This gives the protein CATSRALGVYGYTF.

This rearrangement joins TRBV9 to TRBJ1-5; the D gene is possibly TRBD1 (6 bases). V lost 0 bases and J 1 base, leaving 8 bases between the germline ends. The CDR3 has 15 residues. The V gene's germline CDR1 is SGDLS and CDR2 YYNGEE. The CDR3 loop is CASSVEQGSNQPQHF. The CDR3 coding sequence is TGTGCCAGCAGCGTAGAACAGGGAAGCAATCAGCCCCAGCATTTT.